This T cell receptor (beta chain) emerged from a study of T cells after yellow fever vaccination. Study-wide results and caveats: Peak timing came faster in the weaker secondary response, day 5 versus 15.

TCRdb reprocessed the 5' RACE reads with MiXCR, giving one entry per CDR3 protein. Seen here are more than 300,000 distinct CDR3 sequences, roughly a tenth observed once, and the top ten hold approximately 3%. This clonotype was observed a handful of times. Its matching antigen is unknown. The CDR3 length is 14 residues. Germline CDR1 is LNHNV and CDR2 is YYDKDF (reference sequence). V dropped 6 bases and J dropped 1 base, with 11 bases sitting between them. This TCR was sampled from a man aged 18 to 30 who received the YFV17D yellow fever vaccine. The chain carries TRBV15 and TRBJ2-3, with D possibly being TRBD1 (5 bases). The specimen was CD4+ T cells sorted from PBMCs, collected 45 days after the yellow fever booster vaccination. CDR3 protein: CATSVQDRTDTQYF. In DNA, the CDR3 is TGTGCCACCAGTGTACAGGACCGCACAGATACGCAGTATTTT.